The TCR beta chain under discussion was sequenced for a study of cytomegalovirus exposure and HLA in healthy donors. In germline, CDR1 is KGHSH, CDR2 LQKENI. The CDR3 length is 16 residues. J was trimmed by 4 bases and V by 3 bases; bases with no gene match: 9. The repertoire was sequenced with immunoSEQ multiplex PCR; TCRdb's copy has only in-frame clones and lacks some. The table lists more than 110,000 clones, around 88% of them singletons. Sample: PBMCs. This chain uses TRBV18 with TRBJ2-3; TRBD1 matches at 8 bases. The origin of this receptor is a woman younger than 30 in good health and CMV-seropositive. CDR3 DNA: TGTGCCAGCTCACCTATACAGGGGGTGGGCCCAGATACGCAGTATTTT. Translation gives CASSPIQGVGPDTQYF.